The entry below gives a single T cell receptor (beta chain) sequence along with its context. This sample is drawn from a study of patients and donors after allogeneic stem cell transplantation. The germline V gene has CDR1 LNHDA and CDR2 SQIVND (reference sequence). This CDR3 is built from 15 residues. With V trimmed by 1 base and J by 5 bases, 4 bases remained unmatched. TCRdb re-derived calls from the RT-PCR reads in MiXCR, one entry per CDR3 protein. This repertoire shows nearly 20,000 distinct CDR3 sequences, about 5% found once; its top ten account for 40%. The V and J genes are TRBV19 and TRBJ2-2, with TRBD2 matching 7 bases. The sample comprised blood, either unsorted or a sorted T cell fraction (not recorded which). The TCR comes from a human donor who was either an allogeneic HSCT recipient or a stem cell or donor lymphocyte infusion donor (not recorded which). It is not recorded whose cells these are; they may come from a transplant donor. CDR3 residues: CASSIGGSRTGELFF. The CDR3 DNA reads TGTGCCAGTAGTATAGGCGGGAGTCGGACCGGGGAGCTGTTTTTT.